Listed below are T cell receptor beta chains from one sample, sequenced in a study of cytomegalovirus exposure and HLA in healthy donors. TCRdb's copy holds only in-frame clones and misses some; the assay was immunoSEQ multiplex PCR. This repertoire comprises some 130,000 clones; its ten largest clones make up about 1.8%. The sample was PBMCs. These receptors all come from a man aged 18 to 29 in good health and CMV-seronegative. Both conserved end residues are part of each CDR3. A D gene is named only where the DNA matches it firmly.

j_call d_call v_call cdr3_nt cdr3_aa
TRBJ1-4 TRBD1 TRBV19 TGTGCCAGTAGTATAGTTCGACAGGGGGATGAAAAACTGTTTTTT CASSIVRQGDEKLFF
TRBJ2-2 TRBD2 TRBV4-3 TGCGCCAGCAGCCAAGATAGCGGGGGGGCCCCCGGGGAGCTGTTTTTT CASSQDSGGAPGELFF
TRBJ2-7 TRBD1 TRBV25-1 TGTGCCACCACTAATACCGACAGGGGAGTCTACGAGCAGTACTTC CATTNTDRGVYEQYF
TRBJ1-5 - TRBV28 TGTGCCAGCAGCCACCGACAGCCTAATCAGCCCCAGCATTTT CASSHRQPNQPQHF
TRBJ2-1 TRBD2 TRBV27 TGTGCCAGCAGTTTATCGTTTAGCGGGTACAATGAGCAGTTCTTC CASSLSFSGYNEQFF
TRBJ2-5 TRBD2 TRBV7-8 TGTGCCAGCAGCTTAAGACTAGCGGTCCAAGAGACCCAGTACTTC CASSLRLAVQETQYF
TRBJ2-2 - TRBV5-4 TGTGCCAGCAGCCCGGTGGGCAGAACTACCGGGGAGCTGTTTTTT CASSPVGRTTGELFF
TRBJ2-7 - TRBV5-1 TGCGCCGGCAGCTTGGCCTTACAGGAAATTTACGAGCAGTACTTC CAGSLALQEIYEQYF
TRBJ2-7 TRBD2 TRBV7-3 TGTGCCAGCAGCTTAAACCCCTTAGCGGGGTTGCCCTACGAGCAGTACTTC CASSLNPLAGLPYEQYF
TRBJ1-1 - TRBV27 TGTGCCAGCAGTCAGAGAGGTGGCACTGAAGCTTTCTTT CASSQRGGTEAFF
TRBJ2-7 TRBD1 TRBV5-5 TGTGCCAGCAGCTTGTTTACAGGGGGGTCCTACGAGCAGTACTTC CASSLFTGGSYEQYF
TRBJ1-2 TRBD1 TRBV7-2 TGTGCCAGCTACCCAGGGGGGTCAAACTATGGCTACACCTTC CASYPGGSNYGYTF
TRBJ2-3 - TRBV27 TGTGCCAGCAGTTCCGTTATCCGGGGCACAGATACGCAGTATTTT CASSSVIRGTDTQYF
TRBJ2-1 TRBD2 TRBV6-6 TGTGCCAGCAGCAATGGACTAGCGGGAGACTACAATGAGCAGTTCTTC CASSNGLAGDYNEQFF
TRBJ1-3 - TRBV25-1 TGTGCCAGCAGTGACCCAATACGGGGAGATGGAAACACCATATATTTT CASSDPIRGDGNTIYF
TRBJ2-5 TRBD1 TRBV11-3 TGTGCCAGCAGCTCCCCTCGGACAGGGGGCCTGGAGACCCAGTACTTC CASSSPRTGGLETQYF
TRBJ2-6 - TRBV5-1 TGCGCCAGCAGCCATGGGGGGGCCGGGGCCAACGTCCTGACTTTC CASSHGGAGANVLTF
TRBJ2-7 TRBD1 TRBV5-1 TGCGCCAGCAGCTTGGGGGGAGGGACAGGGCGCGCCTACGAGCAGTACTTC CASSLGGGTGRAYEQYF
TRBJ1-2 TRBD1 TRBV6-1 TGTGCCAGTCCGGGACAGAACTATGGCTACACCTTC CASPGQNYGYTF
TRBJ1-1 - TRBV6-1 TGTGCCAGCAGTGAAGTCTGGAACACTGAAGCTTTCTTT CASSEVWNTEAFF
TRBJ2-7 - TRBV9 TGTGCCAGCAGCGCCCTCCATTCTAGCGCCCAAATCGAGCAGTACTTC CASSALHSSAQIEQYF
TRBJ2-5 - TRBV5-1 TGCGCCAGCAGCCGGGACTCCTGGCGGGAGACCCAGTACTTC CASSRDSWRETQYF
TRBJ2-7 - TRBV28 TGTGCCAGCAGTTTATTGGAGATACGAAGCTCCTACGAGCAGTACTTC CASSLLEIRSSYEQYF
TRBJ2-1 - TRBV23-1 TGCGCCAGCATCCAAAGGAGGGGGACAGCCTACAATGAGCAGTTCTTC CASIQRRGTAYNEQFF
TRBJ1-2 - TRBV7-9 TGTGCCAGCAGTCTAGAACTGGGAGGCCATGGCTACACCTTC CASSLELGGHGYTF
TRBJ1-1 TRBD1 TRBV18 TGTGCCAGCTCACCGGGACAGACGAACACTGAAGCTTTCTTT CASSPGQTNTEAFF
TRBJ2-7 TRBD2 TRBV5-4 TGTGCCAGCAGCCTTAGCGGGGGGGGATACGAGCAGTACTTC CASSLSGGGYEQYF
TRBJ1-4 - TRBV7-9 TGTGCCAGCAGCTTAGTGGGAGCAACTAATGAAAAACTGTTTTTT CASSLVGATNEKLFF
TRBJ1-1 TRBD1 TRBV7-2 TGTGCCAGCAGCTTAGGGACAGGGGGCCCTGAAGCTTTCTTT CASSLGTGGPEAFF
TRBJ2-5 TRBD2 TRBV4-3 TGCGCCAGCAGCCAAGATAGGCTAGCGGGGGGGGAGACCCAGTACTTC CASSQDRLAGGETQYF
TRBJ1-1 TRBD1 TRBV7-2 TGTGCCAGCGGGGGGCACAGGGGGCGCAACACTGAAGCTTTCTTT CASGGHRGRNTEAFF
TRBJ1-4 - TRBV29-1 TGCAGCGTTGAAGGGACAGACAGGACAAGTGCAACTAATGAAAAACTGTTTTTT CSVEGTDRTSATNEKLFF
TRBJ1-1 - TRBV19 TGTGCCAGTAGTATACGGGTCGGGGTGGAAGCTTTCTTT CASSIRVGVEAFF
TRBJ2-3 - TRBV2 TGTGCCAGCAGTGCGCAGGGGCAAACAGATACGCAGTATTTT CASSAQGQTDTQYF
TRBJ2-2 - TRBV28 TGTGCCAGCAGTTTATATGGGAGTCGGGGGACCGGGGAGCTGTTTTTT CASSLYGSRGTGELFF
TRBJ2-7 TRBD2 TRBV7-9 TGTGCCAGCAGCCCCCTTAGCGGGAGATACGAGCAGTACTTC CASSPLSGRYEQYF
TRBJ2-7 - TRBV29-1 TGCAGCCCCAGGCCGGGAAACTACGAGCAGTACTTC CSPRPGNYEQYF
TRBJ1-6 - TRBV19 TGTGCCAGTAGTAGCGGGACTGCCAATTCACCCCTCCACTTT CASSSGTANSPLHF
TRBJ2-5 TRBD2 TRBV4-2 TGTGCCAGCAGCCAAGGGGCTAGCGGGAGGGAAGAGACCCAGTACTTC CASSQGASGREETQYF
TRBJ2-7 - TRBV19 TGTGCCAGTAGTAGGTCCGGGTACGAGCAGTACTTC CASSRSGYEQYF
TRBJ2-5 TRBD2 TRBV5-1 TGCGCCAGCAGTGTGTACGGACTAGCGGGGCAAGAGACCCAGTACTTC CASSVYGLAGQETQYF
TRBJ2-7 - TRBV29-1 TGCAGCGTTGAAGAGGGCGTCGGCCCCGGGGCCTACGAGCAGTACTTC CSVEEGVGPGAYEQYF
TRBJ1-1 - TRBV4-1 TGCGCCAGCAGCCAAGGATCAGGGGTAACTGAAGCTTTCTTT CASSQGSGVTEAFF
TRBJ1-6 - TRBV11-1 TGTGCCAGCGCCCTTAGTGAATCACCCCTCCACTTT CASALSESPLHF
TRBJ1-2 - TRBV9 TGTGCCAGCAGCGTAGGGGGGAGGGACTATGGCTACACCTTC CASSVGGRDYGYTF
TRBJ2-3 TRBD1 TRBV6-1 TGTGCCAGCAGTGCATACAGGGGGCTTGAAGATACGCAGTATTTT CASSAYRGLEDTQYF
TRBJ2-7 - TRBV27 TGTGCCAGCAGTATACGGGAAACAGCTAGCTCCTACGAGCAGTACTTC CASSIRETASSYEQYF
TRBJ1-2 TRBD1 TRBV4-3 TGCGCCAGCAGCCGAGAAAACGACAGGGGCTATGGCTACACCTTC CASSRENDRGYGYTF
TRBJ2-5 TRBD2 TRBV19 TGTGCCAGTAGTATAGATCCGGGGACTACAGAGACCCAGTACTTC CASSIDPGTTETQYF
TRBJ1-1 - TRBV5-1 TGCGCCAGCAGCTTAGGAGCGACCGCGGACACTGAAGCTTTCTTT CASSLGATADTEAFF
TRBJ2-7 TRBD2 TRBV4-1 TGCGCCAGCAGCCAAGACCAGCGGGAGCAGTACGAGCAGTACTTC CASSQDQREQYEQYF
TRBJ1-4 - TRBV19 TGTGCCAGTAGGCCCCTGACAGTAGAAAAACTGTTTTTT CASRPLTVEKLFF